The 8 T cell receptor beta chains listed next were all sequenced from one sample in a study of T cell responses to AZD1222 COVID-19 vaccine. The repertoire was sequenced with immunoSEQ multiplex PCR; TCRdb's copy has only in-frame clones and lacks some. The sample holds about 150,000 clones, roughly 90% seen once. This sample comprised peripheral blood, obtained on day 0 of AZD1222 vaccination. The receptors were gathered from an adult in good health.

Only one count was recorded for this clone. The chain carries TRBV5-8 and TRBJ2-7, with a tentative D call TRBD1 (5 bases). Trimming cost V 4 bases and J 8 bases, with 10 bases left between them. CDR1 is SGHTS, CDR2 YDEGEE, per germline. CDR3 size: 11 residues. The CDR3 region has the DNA TGTGCCAGCAGCCCGGACACCAAGCAGTACTTC. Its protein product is CASSPDTKQYF.

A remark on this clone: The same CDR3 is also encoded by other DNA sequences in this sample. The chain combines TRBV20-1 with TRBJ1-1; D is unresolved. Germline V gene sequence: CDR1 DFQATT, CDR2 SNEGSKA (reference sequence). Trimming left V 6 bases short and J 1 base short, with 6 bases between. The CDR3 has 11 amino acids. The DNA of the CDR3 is TGCAGTGCAAGCACGAACACTGAAGCTTTCTTT. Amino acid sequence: CSASTNTEAFF.

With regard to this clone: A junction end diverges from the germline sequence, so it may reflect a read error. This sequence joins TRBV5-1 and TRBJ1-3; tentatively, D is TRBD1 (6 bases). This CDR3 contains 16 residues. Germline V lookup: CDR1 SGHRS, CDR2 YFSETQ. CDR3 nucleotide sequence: TGCGCCAGCGGCTTACTTGGACAGAGTCCTGGAAACACCATATATTTT. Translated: CASGLLGQSPGNTIYF. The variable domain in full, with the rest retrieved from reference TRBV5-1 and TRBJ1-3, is KAGVTQTPRYLIKTRGQQVTLSCSPISGHRSVSWYQQTPGQGLQFLFEYFSETQRNKGNFPGRFSGRQFSNSRSEMNVSTLELGDSALYLCASGLLGQSPGNTIYFGEGSWLTVV.

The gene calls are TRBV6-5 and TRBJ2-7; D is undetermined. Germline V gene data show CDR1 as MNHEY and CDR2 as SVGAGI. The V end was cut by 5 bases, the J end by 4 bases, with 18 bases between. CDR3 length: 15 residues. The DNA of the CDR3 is TGTGCCAGCAGTCACCCCCGAAGTGTGGCTTACGAGCAGTACTTC. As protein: CASSHPRSVAYEQYF.

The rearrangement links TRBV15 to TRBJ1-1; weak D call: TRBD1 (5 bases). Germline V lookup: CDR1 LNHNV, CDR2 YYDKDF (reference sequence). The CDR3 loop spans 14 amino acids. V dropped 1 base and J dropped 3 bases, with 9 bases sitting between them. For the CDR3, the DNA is TGTGCCACCAGCAGAGTTTCGGGGGACACTGAAGCTTTCTTT. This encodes CATSRVSGDTEAFF.

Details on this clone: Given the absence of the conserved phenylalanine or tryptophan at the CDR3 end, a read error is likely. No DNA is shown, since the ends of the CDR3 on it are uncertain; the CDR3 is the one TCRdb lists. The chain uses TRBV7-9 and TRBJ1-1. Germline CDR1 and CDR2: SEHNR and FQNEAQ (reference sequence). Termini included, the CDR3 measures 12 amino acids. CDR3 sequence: CASSLAVLPPEL.

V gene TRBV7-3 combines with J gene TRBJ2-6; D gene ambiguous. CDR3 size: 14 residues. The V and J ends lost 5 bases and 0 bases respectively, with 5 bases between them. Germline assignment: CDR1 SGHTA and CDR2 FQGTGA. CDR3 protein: CASSKYSGANVLTF. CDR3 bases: TGTGCCAGCAGCAAATACTCTGGGGCCAACGTCCTGACTTTC.

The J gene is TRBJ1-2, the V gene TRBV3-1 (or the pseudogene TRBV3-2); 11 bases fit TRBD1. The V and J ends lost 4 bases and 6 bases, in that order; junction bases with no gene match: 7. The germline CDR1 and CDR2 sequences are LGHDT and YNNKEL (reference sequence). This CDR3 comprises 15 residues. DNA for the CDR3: TGTGCCAGCAGCCCTGCCGGGACAGGGGGTCATGGCTACACCTTC. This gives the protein CASSPAGTGGHGYTF.